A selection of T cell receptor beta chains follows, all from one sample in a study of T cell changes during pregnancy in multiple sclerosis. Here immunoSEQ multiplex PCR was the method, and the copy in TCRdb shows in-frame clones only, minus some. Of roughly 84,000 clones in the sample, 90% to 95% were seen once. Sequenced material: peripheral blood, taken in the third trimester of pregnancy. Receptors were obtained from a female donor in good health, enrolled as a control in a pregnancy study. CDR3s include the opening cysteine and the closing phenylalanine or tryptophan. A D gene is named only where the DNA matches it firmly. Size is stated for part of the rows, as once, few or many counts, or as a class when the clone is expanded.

CASSQLGSGEQFF | TGTGCCAGTAGCCAGCTGGGCTCAGGGGAGCAGTTCTTC | TRBJ2-1 | TRBV19 | 13 | - | -
CATSRGEQGGRPYEQYF | TGTGCCACCAGCAGAGGGGAGCAGGGAGGTAGGCCTTACGAGCAGTACTTC | TRBJ2-7 | TRBV15 | 17 | - | -
CASSPWGQGAQETQYF | TGCGCCAGCAGCCCGTGGGGACAGGGGGCGCAAGAGACCCAGTACTTC | TRBJ2-5 | TRBV5-1 | 16 | - | TRBD1
CASSVIGTGELFF | TGTGCCAGCAGTGTAATCGGCACCGGGGAGCTGTTTTTT | TRBJ2-2 | TRBV2 | 13 | - | -
CASRGGAAGANVLTF | TGTGCCAGTAGGGGTGGGGCAGCGGGGGCCAACGTCCTGACTTTC | TRBJ2-6 | TRBV27 | 15 | - | -
CASGRGGLAGPEQYF | TGTGCCAGCGGTCGTGGGGGACTAGCTGGCCCCGAGCAGTACTTC | TRBJ2-7 | TRBV9 | 15 | once | TRBD2
CASSLDRQGTGANVLTF | TGTGCCAGCAGTTTGGACCGACAGGGAACTGGGGCCAACGTCCTGACTTTC | TRBJ2-6 | TRBV28 | 17 | - | TRBD1
CASSYRLGADEQYF | TGTGCCAGCAGTTACCGGCTGGGGGCCGACGAGCAGTACTTC | TRBJ2-7 | TRBV6-5 | 14 | - | -
CASSSQGEPGFYEQYF | TGTGCCAGCAGCTCACAGGGGGAGCCAGGTTTCTACGAGCAGTACTTC | TRBJ2-7 | TRBV11-2 | 16 | few | TRBD1
CASSQGQVYVFNEQFF | TGCGCCAGCAGCCAAGGGCAGGTGTACGTGTTCAATGAGCAGTTCTTC | TRBJ2-1 | TRBV4-1 | 16 | - | -
CASSLSGVFYEQYF | TGTGCCAGCAGCTTAAGCGGGGTTTTCTACGAGCAGTACTTC | TRBJ2-7 | TRBV7-9 | 14 | - | TRBD2
CAARTGGASGQPQHF | TGTGCCGCGCGGACAGGGGGCGCCTCTGGTCAGCCCCAGCATTTT | TRBJ1-5 | TRBV28 | 15 | - | TRBD1
CASSSGGSGNTIYF | TGTGCCAGCAGTTCAGGGGGCTCTGGAAACACCATATATTTT | TRBJ1-3 | TRBV7-2 | 14 | - | TRBD1
CASSLGGQNQETQYF | TGTGCCAGCAGCTTGGGGGGACAGAACCAAGAGACCCAGTACTTC | TRBJ2-5 | TRBV5-4 | 15 | - | TRBD1
CASSPTGGTEAFF | TGTGCCAGCAGCCCGACAGGGGGAACTGAAGCTTTCTTT | TRBJ1-1 | TRBV25-1 | 13 | - | TRBD1
CASSLTSGQYNEQFF | TGTGCCAGCAGCTTGACTAGCGGGCAGTACAATGAGCAGTTCTTC | TRBJ2-1 | TRBV7-9 | 15 | - | TRBD2